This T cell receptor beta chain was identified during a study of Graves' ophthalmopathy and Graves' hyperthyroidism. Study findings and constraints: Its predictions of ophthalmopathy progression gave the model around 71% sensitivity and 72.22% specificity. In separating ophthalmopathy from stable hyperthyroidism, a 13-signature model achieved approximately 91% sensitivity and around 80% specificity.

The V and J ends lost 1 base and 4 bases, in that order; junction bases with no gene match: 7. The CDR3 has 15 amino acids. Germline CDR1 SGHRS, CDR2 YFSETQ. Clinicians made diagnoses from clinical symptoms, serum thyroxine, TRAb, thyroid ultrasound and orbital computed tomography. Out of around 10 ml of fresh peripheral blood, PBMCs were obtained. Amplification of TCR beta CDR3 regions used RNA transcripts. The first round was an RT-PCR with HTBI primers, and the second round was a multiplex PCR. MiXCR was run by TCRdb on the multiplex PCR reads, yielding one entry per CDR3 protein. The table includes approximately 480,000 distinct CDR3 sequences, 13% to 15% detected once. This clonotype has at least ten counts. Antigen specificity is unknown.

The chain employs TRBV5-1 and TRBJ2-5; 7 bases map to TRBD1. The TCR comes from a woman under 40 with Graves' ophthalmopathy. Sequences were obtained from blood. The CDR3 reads CASSLKGAGRETQYF. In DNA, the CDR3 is TGCGCCAGCAGCTTGAAGGGGGCAGGGCGAGAGACCCAGTACTTC.